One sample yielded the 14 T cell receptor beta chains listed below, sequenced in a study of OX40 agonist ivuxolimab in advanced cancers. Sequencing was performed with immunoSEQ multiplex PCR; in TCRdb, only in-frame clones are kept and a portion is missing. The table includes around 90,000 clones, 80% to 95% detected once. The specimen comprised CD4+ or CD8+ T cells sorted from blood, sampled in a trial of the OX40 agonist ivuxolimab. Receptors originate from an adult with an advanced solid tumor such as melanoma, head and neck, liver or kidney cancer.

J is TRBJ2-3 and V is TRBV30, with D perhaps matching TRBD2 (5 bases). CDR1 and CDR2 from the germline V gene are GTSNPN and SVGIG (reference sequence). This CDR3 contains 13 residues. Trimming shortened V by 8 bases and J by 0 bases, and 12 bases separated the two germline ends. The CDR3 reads CARSWTSTDTQYF. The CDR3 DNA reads TGTGCCAGATCTTGGACTAGCACAGATACGCAGTATTTT.

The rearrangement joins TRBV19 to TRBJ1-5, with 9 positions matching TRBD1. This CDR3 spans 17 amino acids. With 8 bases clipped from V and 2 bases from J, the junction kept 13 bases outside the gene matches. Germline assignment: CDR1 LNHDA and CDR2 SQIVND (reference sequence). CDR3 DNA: TGTGCCAGTGCCGATTCCCGGGACAGGGTGGGCAATCAGCCCCAGCATTTT. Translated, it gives CASADSRDRVGNQPQHF.

The chain's CDR3 is CASSWGQGRGTDTQYF. The CDR3 DNA reads TGCGCCAGCAGCTGGGGGCAGGGGAGAGGGACAGATACGCAGTATTTT. V usage is TRBV5-1 and J usage is TRBJ2-3, with D tentatively TRBD1 (6 bases). Germline CDR1 reads SGHRS; CDR2 reads YFSETQ. V was cut by 3 bases and J by 3 bases, with 17 bases left in between. The length of the CDR3 is 16 residues.

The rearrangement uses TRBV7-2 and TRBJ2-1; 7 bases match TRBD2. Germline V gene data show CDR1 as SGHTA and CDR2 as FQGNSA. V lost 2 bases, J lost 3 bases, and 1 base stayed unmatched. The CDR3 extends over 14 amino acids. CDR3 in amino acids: CASSLQRDYNEQFF. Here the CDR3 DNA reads TGTGCCAGCAGCTTACAGCGGGACTACAATGAGCAGTTCTTC.

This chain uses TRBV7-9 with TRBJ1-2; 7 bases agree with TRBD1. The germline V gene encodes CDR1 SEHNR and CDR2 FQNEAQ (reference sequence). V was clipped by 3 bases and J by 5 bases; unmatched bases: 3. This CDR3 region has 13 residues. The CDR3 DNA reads TGTGCCAGCAGCTTCCGGGACAGTTATGGCTACACCTTC. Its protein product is CASSFRDSYGYTF.

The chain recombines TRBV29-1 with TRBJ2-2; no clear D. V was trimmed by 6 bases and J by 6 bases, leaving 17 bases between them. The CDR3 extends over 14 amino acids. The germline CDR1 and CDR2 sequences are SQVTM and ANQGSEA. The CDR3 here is CSVEPGPKPGELFF. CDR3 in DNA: TGCAGCGTAGAGCCCGGGCCCAAACCCGGGGAGCTGTTTTTT.

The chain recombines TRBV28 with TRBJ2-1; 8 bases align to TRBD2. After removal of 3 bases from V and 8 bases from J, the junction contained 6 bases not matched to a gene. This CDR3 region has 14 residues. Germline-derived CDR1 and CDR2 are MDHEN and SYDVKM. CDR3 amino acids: CASSLSGGVDEQFF. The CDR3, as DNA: TGTGCCAGCAGTTTGTCGGGAGGGGTCGATGAGCAGTTCTTC.

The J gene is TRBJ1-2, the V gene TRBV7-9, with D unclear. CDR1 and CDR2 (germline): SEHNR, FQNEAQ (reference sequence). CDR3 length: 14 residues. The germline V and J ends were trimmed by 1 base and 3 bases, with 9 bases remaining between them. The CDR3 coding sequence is TGTGCCAGCAGCTTAGTGGTTGGGGACTATGGCTACACCTTC. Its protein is CASSLVVGDYGYTF.

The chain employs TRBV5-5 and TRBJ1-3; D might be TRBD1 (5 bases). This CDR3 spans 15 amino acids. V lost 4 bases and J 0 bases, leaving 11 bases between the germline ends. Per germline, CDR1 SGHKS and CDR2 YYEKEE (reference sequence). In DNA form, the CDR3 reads TGTGCCAGCAGCCCCGTGGACAACTCTGGAAACACCATATATTTT. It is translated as CASSPVDNSGNTIYF.

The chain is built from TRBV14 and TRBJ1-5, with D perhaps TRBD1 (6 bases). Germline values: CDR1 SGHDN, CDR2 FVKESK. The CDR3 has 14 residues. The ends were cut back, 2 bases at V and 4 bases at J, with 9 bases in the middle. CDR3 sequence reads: CASSQTGNNQPQHF. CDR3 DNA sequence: TGTGCCAGCAGCCAAACAGGGAATAATCAGCCCCAGCATTTT.

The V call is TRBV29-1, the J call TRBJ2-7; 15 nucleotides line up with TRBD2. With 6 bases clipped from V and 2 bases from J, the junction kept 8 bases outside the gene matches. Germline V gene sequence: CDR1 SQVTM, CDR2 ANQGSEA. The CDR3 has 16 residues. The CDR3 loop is CSVWTSGRAQAYEQYF. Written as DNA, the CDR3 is TGCAGCGTGTGGACTAGCGGGAGGGCCCAAGCCTACGAGCAGTACTTC.

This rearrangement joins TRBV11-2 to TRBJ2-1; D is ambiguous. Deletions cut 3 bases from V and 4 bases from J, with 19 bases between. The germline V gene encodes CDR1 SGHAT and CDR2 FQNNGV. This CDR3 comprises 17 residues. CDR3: CASSLRLSEVGYNEQFF. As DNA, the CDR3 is TGTGCCAGCAGCTTGCGTTTATCGGAAGTCGGGTACAATGAGCAGTTCTTC.

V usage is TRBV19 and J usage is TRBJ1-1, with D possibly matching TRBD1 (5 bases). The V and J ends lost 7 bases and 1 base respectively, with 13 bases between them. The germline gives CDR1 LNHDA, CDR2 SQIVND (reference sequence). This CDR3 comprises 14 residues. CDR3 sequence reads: CASNFGQANTEAFF. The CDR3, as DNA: TGTGCCAGTAATTTCGGACAAGCGAACACTGAAGCTTTCTTT. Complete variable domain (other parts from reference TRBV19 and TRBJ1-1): DGGITQSPKYLFRKEGQNVTLSCEQNLNHDAMYWYRQDPGQGLRLIYYSQIVNDFQKGDIAEGYSVSREKKESFPLTVTSAQKNPTAFYLCASNFGQANTEAFFGQGTRLTVV.

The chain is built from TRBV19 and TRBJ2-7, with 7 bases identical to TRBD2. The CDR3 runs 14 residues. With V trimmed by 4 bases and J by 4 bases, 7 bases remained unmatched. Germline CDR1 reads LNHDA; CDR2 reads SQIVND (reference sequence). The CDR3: CASSTQRDAYEQYF. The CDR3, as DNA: TGTGCCAGTAGTACTCAGCGGGACGCTTACGAGCAGTACTTC.